This T cell receptor beta chain was identified in a study of shared clonotypes between healthy human individuals (dated by TCRdb to between 2020 and 2021). General notes on the study: A few men and a couple of women, aged 18 to 49 years, made up the cohort. Per donor, leukapheresis produced somewhere between about 0.8 and 9.5 billion PBMCs. For each donor, three plates each were used for CD4 naive and CD4 memory, two plates were used for CD8 naive, and one plate was used for CD8 memory. Different laboratories and diverse techniques were used to prepare libraries and sequence TCR repertoires, to increase sequencing depth and limit assay-specific biases. Blood TCR repertoires of five healthy adults were deeply sequenced to estimate repertoire size and the extent of clonotype sharing between individuals. General findings and caveats noted by the study authors: The small number of donors limited the genetic and exposure-history diversity represented. Naive subsets generally had larger estimated clonotype richness than memory subsets did. Based on pairwise subsampling, the degree of clonotype sharing among donors was expected to be affected by sequencing depth. Only blood was sampled, and tissue TCR repertoires likely differ from those in blood. Incomplete sequencing was indicated by rarefaction of sorted-subset datasets, despite the large sequencing depth. About 5% of naive CD4, around 3.5% of naive CD8, roughly 2.4% of memory CD4, and around 0.42% of memory CD8 clonotypes were shared across a few donors. Compared with non-shared clonotypes, the clonotypes found in all four sorted-subset donors had higher generation probabilities.

TCR CDR3 regions were amplified from genomic DNA by multiplex PCR using the deep immunoSEQ assay. Genomic DNA extracted from each cell subset was distributed evenly over all wells of several immunoSEQ 96-well plates, and each plate served as one replicate. Each replicate PCR for sorted subsets received around 200 ng genomic DNA, equal to about 30,000 T cell genomes. Purified libraries were measured with a Qubit 3.0 fluorometer, size-checked on a Bioanalyzer 2100, and measured again with the KAPA Library Quantification kit. A separate single-read 150-cycle Illumina NextSeq 550 flow cell was used to sequence each immunoSEQ 96-well plate. As for how the authors treated the data: The immunoSEQ output contained only junctional sequences without quality scores, so filtering could not match that applied to full-length reads. To assign V/J genes and CDR3, sequences were annotated using PyIR, a Python wrapper for IgBLAST v1.9, with IMGT germline references. Any read was removed if the V/J assignment was weak (E-value above 1e-6), the CDR3 was missing, or the read contained stop codons, out-of-frame junctions, or ambiguous translated residues. V3J clonotypes were defined by identical inferred V gene, J gene, and CDR3 amino acid sequence. The percentage overlap between two repertoires was calculated by dividing the number of shared unique clonotypes by the size of the smaller repertoire. Repertoire richness was assessed with RTK rarefaction, the Chao1 estimator, and Recon v2.1 estimates of unobserved clonotypes. Generation probabilities were computed with OLGA for all TCRbeta clonotypes obtained by the gDNA method from several donors. In TCRdb, the immuneACCESS table is reduced to in-frame sequences with V and J assigned. These tables do not hold every clone; where another copy was compared, an unresolved V gene accounts for under half, and the others remain unexplained. From that table come the V and J calls and clone size; the DNA was used to work out D and trimming. The sample records roughly 1,000,000 clones, about 80% of which are singletons. The ten largest clones capture approximately 0.52% of the sample.

V ends up 3 bases short and J 6 bases short, with an unmatched junction base count of 4. Looking up the germline V gene yields CDR1 SGDLS and CDR2 YYNGEE. Including cysteine and phenylalanine, the CDR3 has 13 amino acids. Of the read, only the CDR3 DNA is kept; its 39 bases are in frame from base 1. Donors were healthy HIV-negative adults with no recently reported acute infections or vaccinations. All donors were Caucasian adults living in Nashville, Tennessee, USA. Magnetic negative selection was used to enrich CD4+ T cells, after which naive cells were positively selected on CD45RA and the negative fraction became the memory subset. Blood was obtained by leukapheresis, after which PBMCs were separated by Ficoll-Histopaque density gradient centrifugation and cryopreserved in liquid nitrogen vapor phase. Analytical flow cytometry was used to check the purity and quantity of each magnetically sorted T cell population. Genomic DNA was isolated from every sorted fraction and measured by UV absorbance on a Nanodrop 2000c.

As for this clone: The clone's antigen remains unknown. Base qualities are not recorded, but no much larger clone differs from it by a single base.

Sequenced material: memory CD4+ T cells from PBMCs. The cell subset or site label corresponds to: CD45RA-negative fraction. This TCR derives from a man aged 18 to 35 in good health. Some clones in this sample may be carry-over from other donors' samples. The chain is made from TRBV9 and TRBJ2-7, and 9 junctional nucleotides match TRBD2. The CDR3 region reads CASSDRLAAEQYF. The DNA reads TGTGCCAGCAGCGACCGACTAGCGGCCGAGCAGTACTTC.